This T cell receptor (beta chain) was sequenced for a study of Ad26.COV2.S vaccination and SARS-CoV-2 variants. As for the study in general: Participant was drawn from the COV1001 Ad26.COV2.S trial arm. Each vaccinee took Ad26.COV2.S intramuscularly, once or twice 56 days apart.

Trimming pared 3 bases from V and 3 bases from J, leaving 14 bases between. The germline gives CDR1 SEHNR, CDR2 FQNEAQ (reference sequence). The CDR3 runs 15 residues. Treatment denoted: around 19 received Ad26.COV2.S at low or high dose, single or two shots; about 5 received placebo; per-sample allocation not given. Collection of samples fell on day 63 after the first vaccine or placebo injection. Recruitment in Boston yielded a donor of adult age, 18-55 years. Generated by immunoSEQ multiplex PCR, the TCRdb table keeps only in-frame clones and is missing some. The sample contains about 410,000 clones, 88% of which appear only once.

The chain carries TRBV7-9 and TRBJ1-2; D is possibly TRBD1 (6 bases). The sequenced sample was peripheral blood, obtained in a trial of Ad26.COV2.S vaccine versus placebo. The source of this sequence is a person between 18 and 60 years old who received the Ad26.COV2.S COVID-19 vaccine or a placebo. The CDR3 spells CASSFWQGIDYGYTF. Here the CDR3 DNA reads TGTGCCAGCAGCTTTTGGCAGGGGATAGACTATGGCTACACCTTC.